Following are 13 T cell receptor beta chains from one sample sequenced in a study of STAT5B mutations in CD4+ large granular lymphocyte leukemia (dated by TCRdb to between 2020 and 2023). The receptor library was made with the immunoSEQ multiplex PCR assay. What TCRdb holds here is the immuneACCESS table cut down to in-frame rearrangements. Part of the clones is not present; checked against another copy, under half of the missing clones reflect an unresolved V gene, and the others are unexplained. Within this sample are some 40,000 clones, with approximately 88% of them counted one time only. Approximately 0.32% of the sample rests with the top ten. The sequenced sample was CD4+ T cells from blood buffy coats. These receptors were collected from a human donor in good health.

CDR3 sequence: CASSEALPGNEKLFF. The CDR3 nucleotides are TGTGCCAGCAGTGAAGCGCTTCCAGGGAATGAAAAACTGTTTTTT. The rearrangement links TRBV6-1 to TRBJ1-4; D might be TRBD1 (5 bases). There are 15 residues in the CDR3. Germline lookup yields CDR1 MNHNS and CDR2 SASEGT. V lost 0 bases and J lost 5, with 10 bases in between.

The rearrangement links TRBV15 to TRBJ1-1; possibly TRBD1 for D (5 bases). There are 15 residues in the CDR3. V lost 0 bases and J lost 5, with 13 bases in between. Germline CDR1 LNHNV, CDR2 YYDKDF (reference sequence). CDR3 sequence: CATSRDLSRGTEAFF. CDR3 bases: TGTGCCACCAGCAGAGATCTTTCGCGGGGGACTGAAGCTTTCTTT.

The chain carries TRBV5-4 and TRBJ2-2; TRBD2 might be the D (6 bases). The length of the CDR3 is 15 residues. The ends were cut back, 4 bases at V and 0 bases at J, with 10 bases in the middle. Germline V lookup: CDR1 SGHNT, CDR2 YYREEE (reference sequence). Here the CDR3 reads CASSRGLPNTGELFF. Here the CDR3 DNA reads TGTGCCAGCAGCAGGGGACTTCCGAACACCGGGGAGCTGTTTTTT.

This clone was observed a single time. The chain has TRBV29-1 and TRBJ2-5; 9 nucleotides align to TRBD1. This CDR3 spans 14 amino acids. The V gene's germline CDR1 is SQVTM and CDR2 ANQGSEA. The V and J ends lost 8 bases and 1 base, in that order; junction bases with no gene match: 8. CDR3 amino acids: CSITGQGSQETQYF. The CDR3, as DNA: TGCAGCATTACGGGACAGGGATCCCAAGAGACCCAGTACTTC.

This clone was observed a handful of times. V is TRBV30 and J is TRBJ1-1; D is possibly TRBD1 (5 bases). The length of the CDR3 is 11 residues. V dropped 7 bases and J dropped 1 base, with 7 bases sitting between them. Germline CDR1 reads GTSNPN; CDR2 reads SVGIG (reference sequence). DNA for the CDR3: TGTGCCTTGACAGAGAACACTGAAGCTTTCTTT. Translation gives CALTENTEAFF.

This clone was detected once. The rearrangement links TRBV4-1 to TRBJ2-1; D unresolved. The CDR3 loop spans 13 amino acids. Trimming left V 2 bases short and J 6 bases short, with 8 bases between. Germline V CDR1 and CDR2: MGHRA, YSYEKL. The CDR3 region is CASSQLFPNEQFF. In DNA, the CDR3 is TGCGCCAGCAGCCAACTATTTCCCAATGAGCAGTTCTTC.

CDR3 sequence reads: CASSYAGQGYTGELFF. The CDR3 DNA is TGTGCCAGCAGTTATGCAGGACAGGGATACACCGGGGAGCTGTTTTTT. The genes are TRBV6-5 and TRBJ2-2; 8 bases agree with TRBD1. Losses at the gene ends were 3 bases for V and 3 bases for J; bases not matched to a gene: 6. The CDR3 totals 16 residues. Germline assignment: CDR1 MNHEY and CDR2 SVGAGI.

The V and J genes are TRBV19 and TRBJ1-5; D is possibly TRBD1 (6 bases). The V end was cut by 7 bases, the J end by 10 bases, with 23 bases between. Germline V lookup: CDR1 LNHDA, CDR2 SQIVND (reference sequence). The CDR3 sequence is 15 residues long. Here the CDR3 DNA reads TGTGCCAGTAACCCCGGGACATCCTTCGTTTCACCCCAGCATTTT. Its protein is CASNPGTSFVSPQHF. Together with reference TRBV19 and TRBJ1-5, the CDR3 gives the full variable domain: DGGITQSPKYLFRKEGQNVTLSCEQNLNHDAMYWYRQDPGQGLRLIYYSQIVNDFQKGDIAEGYSVSREKKESFPLTVTSAQKNPTAFYLCASNPGTSFVSPQHFGDGTRLSIL.

The rearrangement uses TRBV6-6 and TRBJ2-5, with a possible D match to TRBD1 (5 bases). The J call is doubtful: the DNA matches TRBJ2-7 better. The CDR3 is 12 amino acids. CDR1 MNHNY and CDR2 SVGAGI come from the germline V gene (reference sequence). The CDR3 coding sequence is TGTGCCAGCAGCGCAGGGTCCTACGAGCAGTACTTC. It specifies CASSAGSYEQYF.

The V call is TRBV30, the J call TRBJ2-5, with 8 bases aligning to TRBD1. V was pared by 5 bases and J by 4 bases, with 6 bases of the junction left unmatched. The CDR3 is 13 residues long. Germline V gene lookup returns CDR1 GTSNPN and CDR2 SVGIG (reference sequence). CDR3 sequence: CAWDQGAGETQYF. The CDR3 bases are TGTGCCTGGGATCAGGGGGCAGGAGAGACCCAGTACTTC. The full variable domain, with the rest looked up from reference TRBV30 and TRBJ2-5, is SQTIHQWPATLVQPVGSPLSLECTVEGTSNPNLYWYRQAAGRGLQLLFYSVGIGQISSEVPQNLSASRPQDRQFILSSKKLLLSDSGFYLCAWDQGAGETQYFGPGTRLLVL.

The chain links TRBV11-2 to TRBJ1-4, with D unresolved. The V end was cut by 3 bases, the J end by 7 bases, with 12 bases between. Germline CDR1 and CDR2: SGHAT and FQNNGV. The length of the CDR3 is 14 residues. CDR3 bases: TGTGCCAGCAGCTTGGGATACCTTGGTGAAAAACTGTTTTTT. Protein sequence: CASSLGYLGEKLFF. Full variable domain (remainder filled in from reference TRBV11-2 and TRBJ1-4): EAGVAQSPRYKIIEKRQSVAFWCNPISGHATLYWYQQILGQGPKLLIQFQNNGVVDDSQLPKDRFSAERLKGVDSTLKIQPAKLEDSAVYLCASSLGYLGEKLFFGSGTQLSVL.

This sequence joins TRBV9 and TRBJ1-5; D remains ambiguous. This CDR3 region has 14 residues. From germline, CDR1 is SGDLS and CDR2 YYNGEE. The V end was cut by 7 bases, the J end by 2 bases, with 13 bases between. The chain's CDR3 is CASSQDGRNQPQHF. Here the CDR3 DNA reads TGTGCCAGCTCCCAAGACGGACGCAATCAGCCCCAGCATTTT.

The gene calls are TRBV9 and TRBJ2-2; a weak D match, TRBD1 (6 bases). The CDR3 extends over 15 amino acids. Trimming took 6 bases from V and 0 from J, leaving 12 bases between them. Germline V gene sequence: CDR1 SGDLS, CDR2 YYNGEE. CDR3 DNA: TGTGCCAGCAAACCAGGGACAACGAACACCGGGGAGCTGTTTTTT. The encoded protein is CASKPGTTNTGELFF.